The sequence of this T cell receptor beta chain was determined in a study of T cell changes during pregnancy in multiple sclerosis. Trimming stripped 1 base from V and 3 bases from J, with 10 bases between. This CDR3 has 13 residues. CDR1 SQVTM and CDR2 ANQGSEA come from the germline V gene. Profiled with immunoSEQ multiplex PCR; TCRdb holds only in-frame clones, not every one. The sample lists some 17,000 clones, roughly 84% occurring once. This chain connects TRBV29-1 to TRBJ2-7; the D gene is possibly TRBD2 (5 bases). Sequences were derived from CD8+ T cells from peripheral blood mononuclear cells, sampled in the third trimester of pregnancy. The receptor was derived from a female donor in good health, enrolled as a control in a pregnancy study. The CDR3 nucleotides are TGCAGCGTTGAAGTACGGACTGGCTACGAGCAGTACTTC. It encodes CSVEVRTGYEQYF.